These 24 T cell receptor beta chains were sequenced from one sample in a study of T cell responses to AZD1222 COVID-19 vaccine. Some clones are missing from TCRdb's copy, which holds only in-frame ones; the method was immunoSEQ multiplex PCR. The table records about 140,000 clones, 89% of them present only once. This material consisted of peripheral blood, taken on day 0 of AZD1222 vaccination. The receptors shown here come from an adult in good health.

The V gene is TRBV7-2, the J gene TRBJ1-2, with 8 nucleotides matching TRBD1. CDR1 is SGHTA and CDR2 is FQGNSA in the germline V gene. With V trimmed by 5 bases and J by 2 bases, 7 bases remained unmatched. The CDR3 contains 15 residues. The CDR3 region is CASSTWTGTNYGYTF. CDR3 nucleotides: TGTGCCAGCAGCACATGGACAGGGACGAACTATGGCTACACCTTC.

The rearrangement joins TRBV3-1 (or the pseudogene TRBV3-2) to TRBJ2-3; perhaps TRBD1 as D (6 bases). Germline V gene lookup returns CDR1 LGHDT and CDR2 YNNKEL (reference sequence). CDR3 size: 16 residues. The V and J ends lost 5 bases and 3 bases respectively, with 18 bases between them. The CDR3 region has the DNA TGTGCCAGCAGCAAGCGGACAGCCCTAGCAACAGATACGCAGTATTTT. This gives the protein CASSKRTALATDTQYF.

The chain joins TRBV6-1 to TRBJ1-3; D unresolved. The germline gives CDR1 MNHNS, CDR2 SASEGT. The CDR3 is 17 residues long. The germline V and J ends were trimmed by 2 bases and 2 bases, with 16 bases remaining between them. The CDR3 DNA follows: TGTGCCAGCAGTGAAAGGCTGGGATCCTCGGCTGGAAACACCATATATTTT. It specifies CASSERLGSSAGNTIYF.

The rearrangement uses TRBV28 and TRBJ1-2; D possibly corresponds to TRBD1 (5 bases). Germline assignment: CDR1 MDHEN and CDR2 SYDVKM. Trimming took 4 bases from V and 5 from J, leaving 14 bases between them. The CDR3 covers 14 residues. CDR3 protein: CASSSPPGNYGYTF. For the CDR3, the DNA is TGTGCCAGCAGTTCCCCCCCAGGGAATTATGGCTACACCTTC.

The chain employs TRBV4-1 and TRBJ1-2; D perhaps matches TRBD1 (6 bases). This CDR3 has 14 amino acids. CDR1 and CDR2 from the germline V gene are MGHRA and YSYEKL. V lost 4 bases, J lost 4 bases, and 13 bases lay in between. The CDR3 spells CASSPHRELYGYTF. CDR3 in DNA: TGCGCCAGCAGCCCCCACAGGGAGCTCTATGGCTACACCTTC.

The rearrangement links TRBV11-2 to TRBJ2-2; D not certain. V gave up 1 base and J gave up 2 bases, with 8 bases separating them. The CDR3 runs 15 residues. CDR1 SGHAT and CDR2 FQNNGV come from the germline V gene. This CDR3 reads CASSLAGPNTGELFF. The CDR3 nucleotides are TGTGCCAGCAGCTTAGCAGGCCCCAACACCGGGGAGCTGTTTTTT.

This sequence joins TRBV27 and TRBJ1-5; 8 nucleotides align to TRBD1. V shed 7 bases and J 0 bases; nucleotides not matched to a gene: 5. CDR3 length: 15 amino acids. The germline CDR1 and CDR2 sequences are MNHEY and SMNVEV (reference sequence). The CDR3 coding sequence is TGTGCCAGCAAGCAGGGGGCGGGTAGCAATCAGCCCCAGCATTTT. Protein sequence: CASKQGAGSNQPQHF.

J is TRBJ1-1 and V is TRBV9; no clear D gene. The V end was cut by 4 bases, the J end by 8 bases, with 12 bases between. CDR1 and CDR2 from the germline V gene are SGDLS and YYNGEE. This CDR3 comprises 12 residues. The CDR3 is CASSPNQMEAFF. In nucleotides, the CDR3 is TGTGCCAGCAGCCCTAACCAGATGGAAGCTTTCTTT.

The J gene is TRBJ2-2, the V gene TRBV3-1 (or the pseudogene TRBV3-2); D perhaps matches TRBD2 (6 bases). The CDR3 loop spans 11 amino acids. V gave up 10 bases and J gave up 7 bases, with 10 bases separating them. Per germline, CDR1 LGHDT and CDR2 YNNKEL (reference sequence). CDR3 nucleotides: TGTGCCACCGCGCGGGGCGGGGAGCTGTTTTTT. Amino acids: CATARGGELFF.

The chain employs TRBV6-2 or TRBV6-3 and TRBJ2-1, with D unclear. The CDR3 spans 12 residues. Germline lookup yields CDR1 MNHEY and CDR2 SVGEGT. V dropped 2 bases and J dropped 12 bases, with 11 bases sitting between them. Written as DNA, the CDR3 is TGTGCCAGCAGTTACCCCGCATGGCCGCAGTTCTTC. Translated, it gives CASSYPAWPQFF.

This chain links TRBV4-3 with TRBJ1-6; the D gene is possibly TRBD1 (6 bases). CDR3 length equals 15 residues. V lost 0 bases to trimming and J lost 8 bases, with 11 bases between them. Germline-derived CDR1 and CDR2 are LGHNA and YSLEER. The CDR3 here is CASSQDADSYSPLHF. The CDR3 nucleotides are TGCGCCAGCAGCCAAGATGCGGACAGCTATTCACCCCTCCACTTT.

The chain uses TRBV12-3 or TRBV12-4 and TRBJ1-2; the D is unclear. There are 12 residues in the CDR3. Trimming cost V 3 bases and J 6 bases, with 8 bases left between them. The CDR3 sequence: CASSLWRNGYTF. DNA of the CDR3: TGTGCCAGCAGTTTGTGGAGGAATGGCTACACCTTC.

The chain uses TRBV6-5 and TRBJ2-2; D perhaps matches TRBD1 (6 bases). The V end lost 6 bases, the J end lost 5 bases, and 13 bases lay between the germline ends. The germline gives CDR1 MNHEY, CDR2 SVGAGI. The CDR3 contains 14 residues. The CDR3 DNA reads as TGTGCCAGCAGCACAGGGTCTAGTACCGGGGAGCTGTTTTTT. Translation gives CASSTGSSTGELFF.

The chain combines TRBV11-3 with TRBJ2-3; no definite D call. V lost 4 bases and J lost 2, with 7 bases in between. Per the germline V gene, CDR1 is SGHNT and CDR2 is YENEEA. CDR3 length: 13 amino acids. The CDR3: CASSSHPTDTQYF. The CDR3 bases are TGTGCCAGCAGCTCCCACCCCACAGATACGCAGTATTTT.

The chain employs TRBV27 and TRBJ2-1; D not certain. Trimming shortened V by 3 bases and J by 8 bases, and 17 bases separated the two germline ends. The germline CDR1 and CDR2 sequences are MNHEY and SMNVEV (reference sequence). The CDR3 runs 15 residues. CDR3 nucleotide sequence: TGTGCCAGCAGTTTTACATCACGGTCCGGAGATGAGCAGTTCTTC. Residues: CASSFTSRSGDEQFF.

V usage is TRBV6-6 and J usage is TRBJ2-3; weak D call: TRBD2 (7 bases). V was cut by 8 bases and J by 1 base, with 19 bases left in between. The CDR3 consists of 16 residues. Germline V gene lookup returns CDR1 MNHNY and CDR2 SVGAGI (reference sequence). CDR3 in DNA: TGTGCCAGCTGCGAGGGGGAGGGCCGAGGCACAGATACGCAGTATTTT. Its protein product is CASCEGEGRGTDTQYF.

This clone was seen ten or more times. This specimen includes other DNA sequences encoding the same CDR3. The chain uses TRBV7-9 and TRBJ2-7, with D possibly being TRBD2 (5 bases). V was cut by 11 bases and J by 1 base, with 9 bases left in between. Germline values: CDR1 SEHNR, CDR2 FQNEAQ (reference sequence). The CDR3 covers 11 residues. CDR3 nucleotide sequence: TGTGCCGTGGCGGGTTCCTACGAGCAGTACTTC. Translated: CAVAGSYEQYF.

This chain uses TRBV6-2 or TRBV6-3 with TRBJ2-3; 10 bases align to TRBD2. CDR1 is MNHEY and CDR2 is SVGEGT in the germline V gene. V was clipped by 2 bases and J by 2 bases; unmatched bases: 7. The CDR3 extends over 17 amino acids. CDR3 sequence: CASSYGASGGLTDTQYF. In DNA, the CDR3 is TGTGCCAGCAGTTACGGGGCTAGCGGGGGCCTCACAGATACGCAGTATTTT.

The chain uses TRBV4-2 and TRBJ2-3, with TRBD2 matching over 7 bases. The J segment lost 0 bases and the V segment lost 4 bases, leaving 13 bases of the junction unmatched. The CDR3 spans 18 residues. Germline V gene lookup returns CDR1 LGHNA and CDR2 YNFKEQ. CDR3 sequence: CASSRKIGLAASTDTQYF. DNA for the CDR3: TGTGCCAGCAGCCGCAAGATAGGGCTAGCGGCTAGCACAGATACGCAGTATTTT.

The chain has TRBV4-3 and TRBJ1-3; 9 positions agree with TRBD1. Germline loops: CDR1 LGHNA, CDR2 YSLEER. The trim removed 3 bases at V and 2 bases at J, leaving 2 bases unmatched. This CDR3 contains 15 residues. CDR3 bases: TGCGCCAGCAGCCAGGGGACAGGGACTGGAAACACCATATATTTT. Its translation: CASSQGTGTGNTIYF.

This sequence joins TRBV13 and TRBJ1-2; D perhaps matches TRBD1 (5 bases). The V end lost 5 bases, the J end lost 0 bases, and 16 bases lay between the germline ends. This CDR3 is built from 16 residues. From germline, CDR1 is PRHDT and CDR2 FYEKMQ (reference sequence). CDR3 amino acids: CASSPLTTATNYGYTF. The CDR3 DNA follows: TGTGCCAGCAGCCCTCTTACGACAGCTACTAACTATGGCTACACCTTC.

The CDR3 DNA reads as TGTGCCAGCAGCCCTAGCGCGGGTATCAACGAGCAGTACTTC. It codes for CASSPSAGINEQYF. The genes are TRBV11-2 and TRBJ2-7; TRBD2 is a possible D gene (6 bases). With 5 bases removed from V and 5 bases from J, the gap between germline ends came to 16 bases. This CDR3 spans 14 amino acids. CDR1 SGHAT and CDR2 FQNNGV come from the germline V gene. Full variable domain (missing parts from reference TRBV11-2 and TRBJ2-7): EAGVAQSPRYKIIEKRQSVAFWCNPISGHATLYWYQQILGQGPKLLIQFQNNGVVDDSQLPKDRFSAERLKGVDSTLKIQPAKLEDSAVYLCASSPSAGINEQYFGPGTRLTVT.

This chain joins TRBV5-1 and TRBJ2-5; 8 bases line up with TRBD1. The CDR3 spans 15 residues. Germline CDR1 and CDR2: SGHRS and YFSETQ. V was pared by 3 bases and J by 0 bases, with 4 bases of the junction left unmatched. The CDR3 reads CASSSDRAYQETQYF. The CDR3 coding sequence is TGCGCCAGCAGCTCGGACAGGGCTTACCAAGAGACCCAGTACTTC.

The chain uses TRBV2 and TRBJ1-5; 7 positions agree with TRBD1. The ends lost 7 bases at V and 16 bases at J; junction bases unmatched: 10. The CDR3 loop spans 11 amino acids. Per the germline V gene, CDR1 is SNHLY and CDR2 is FYNNEI. The CDR3 coding sequence is TGTGCCAGCAAGATACAGGGGTCGGAACATTTT. Translation gives CASKIQGSEHF.